These 16 T cell receptor beta chains were sequenced from one sample in a study of vaccination and CD4 T cells after COVID-19 (dated by TCRdb to between 2021 and 2024). The library was generated by PCR. The sequencing machine was an Illumina iSeq 100. TCR sequencing of DNA from cultured CD4+ T cells used the Oncomine TCR Beta short-read assay at the Johns Hopkins FTIC core. Using fastp at Q25 and MiXCR, TCRdb reprocessed the public reads and kept productive beta chains. Duplicate CDR3 protein sequences are folded into a single record with the most common DNA and genes. For this sample there are under 13,000 distinct CDR3 sequences; roughly 26% appear just once. About 23% of the sample belongs to the ten largest clones. The treatment or condition tag for this specimen amounts to: roughly ten-day PBMC culture with coronavirus spike peptide pools or control peptides (ViraFEST assay). These receptors' antigens are unknown.

Source: CD4+ T cells from blood, cultured in vitro, taken after SARS-CoV-2 vaccination. These receptors came from a human donor who had recovered from COVID-19.

Only a few counts were recorded for this clonotype. The chain is built from TRBV11-2 and TRBJ2-7, with D possibly matching TRBD1 (6 bases). CDR1 is SGHAT, CDR2 FQNNGV, per germline. The CDR3 is 12 residues long. Deletions cut 5 bases from V and 5 bases from J, with 10 bases between. CDR3 in amino acids: CASSPQGDEQYF. The CDR3 DNA sequence: TGTGCCAGCAGCCCACAGGGCGACGAGCAGTACTTC.

This clonotype was recorded a few times. The J gene is TRBJ1-2, the V gene TRBV4-3; unclear D gene. The germline gives CDR1 LGHNA, CDR2 YSLEER. The CDR3 consists of 13 residues. The V end lost 0 bases, the J end lost 6 bases, and 8 bases lay between the germline ends. The CDR3 spells CASSQEGGNGYTF. CDR3 nucleotide sequence: TGCGCCAGCAGCCAAGAAGGTGGTAATGGCTACACCTTC.

This clonotype was seen more than once but under ten times. The chain links TRBV7-9 to TRBJ2-3; TRBD1 matches 9 bases. CDR1 SEHNR and CDR2 FQNEAQ come from the germline V gene (reference sequence). The CDR3 is made up of 14 amino acids. V lost 4 bases and J lost 4; bases outside the gene matches: 3. CDR3 loop: CASSSTGGSDTQYF. The DNA of the CDR3 is TGTGCCAGCAGCTCGACAGGGGGATCAGATACGCAGTATTTT.

The CDR3: CASGTSDYEQYF. DNA for the CDR3: TGTGCCAGCGGGACTAGCGACTACGAGCAGTACTTC. V is TRBV11-3 and J is TRBJ2-7, with 10 bases aligning to TRBD2. The germline V gene has CDR1 SGHNT and CDR2 YENEEA. CDR3 length: 12 residues. The V gene end was trimmed by 8 bases and the J gene end by 3 bases; junction bases not matched to a gene: 1.

Only a few counts were recorded for this clonotype. This chain links TRBV11-3 with TRBJ2-3; D is ambiguous. The germline V gene encodes CDR1 SGHNT and CDR2 YENEEA. The CDR3 consists of 13 residues. V lost 4 bases, J lost 8 bases, and 13 bases lay in between. The CDR3 region has the DNA TGTGCCAGCAGCTCCCCCTCGGAACTTACGCAGTATTTT. Amino acid sequence: CASSSPSELTQYF.

The V and J genes are TRBV7-6 and TRBJ2-2; no definite D call. Germline CDR1 reads SGHVS; CDR2 reads FNYEAQ. V was cut by 10 bases and J by 0 bases, with 9 bases left in between. The CDR3 extends over 13 amino acids. CDR3 residues: CANGQPNTGELFF. CDR3 bases: TGTGCCAACGGTCAACCGAACACCGGGGAGCTGTTTTTT.

This clonotype is deemed medium-sized. This chain connects TRBV7-2 to TRBJ2-7; D perhaps matches TRBD1 (6 bases). Trimming removed 7 bases from V and 3 bases from J, with 25 bases in between. Germline V lookup: CDR1 SGHTA, CDR2 FQGNSA. The CDR3 loop spans 17 amino acids. The CDR3 coding sequence is TGTGCCAGCAACCCTCCCCCCCGGCCAGGGGTAAGCTACGAGCAGTACTTC. It specifies CASNPPPRPGVSYEQYF.

The V call is TRBV7-2, the J call TRBJ2-1, with TRBD2 matching 8 bases. The CDR3 has 15 amino acids. The germline gives CDR1 SGHTA, CDR2 FQGNSA. V trimming: 1 base; J trimming: 5 bases; junction bases outside the gene matches: 4. CDR3 sequence (DNA): TGTGCCAGCAGCTTAGGACTAGCGAATAACAATGAGCAGTTCTTC. It translates to CASSLGLANNNEQFF.

This clonotype was found a few times. V and J are TRBV20-1 and TRBJ2-7; the D gene is possibly TRBD1 (6 bases). The CDR3 is 15 residues long. Germline-derived CDR1 and CDR2 are DFQATT and SNEGSKA (reference sequence). The V end lost 6 bases, the J end lost 0 bases, and 18 bases lay between the germline ends. CDR3 bases: TGCAGTGCGCCGAACGACAGGATGAGCTCCTACGAGCAGTACTTC. Protein product: CSAPNDRMSSYEQYF.

This clonotype showed up just a few times. V usage is TRBV29-1 and J usage is TRBJ2-3, with D perhaps being TRBD1 or TRBD2 (6 bases each). V was pared by 7 bases and J by 5 bases, with 13 bases between. Germline V gene lookup returns CDR1 SQVTM and CDR2 ANQGSEA. The CDR3 totals 12 residues. CDR3 bases: TGCAGCGCTCAAGGGGGGTTAGATACGCAGTATTTT. Translated: CSAQGGLDTQYF.

Comments on this clonotype: One junction end disagrees with the germline gene, perhaps due to a read error. The chain combines TRBV27 with TRBJ1-1; no clear D gene. The CDR3 has 13 amino acids. Germline V gives CDR1 MNHEY, CDR2 SMNVEV (reference sequence). The CDR3 region is CPSSSSMNTEAFF. In DNA, the CDR3 is TGTCCCAGCAGTTCAAGTATGAACACTGAAGCTTTCTTT.

The table lists this clonotype with a few counts. V is TRBV28 and J is TRBJ2-7; 7 bases are a match to TRBD2. This CDR3 has 13 amino acids. From germline, CDR1 is MDHEN and CDR2 SYDVKM. V lost 3 bases to trimming and J lost 6 bases; unmatched junction nucleotides: 5. The CDR3 nucleotides are TGTGCCAGCAGTTTCCCTAGCGGAGCCGAGCAGTACTTC. The encoded protein is CASSFPSGAEQYF.

This chain links TRBV20-1 with TRBJ2-7; TRBD2 might be the D (7 bases). Germline V gene data show CDR1 as DFQATT and CDR2 as SNEGSKA (reference sequence). Trimming shortened V by 0 bases and J by 2 bases, and 11 bases separated the two germline ends. This CDR3 is 14 amino acids long. CDR3 residues: CSARDWGGTYEQYF. Here the CDR3 DNA reads TGCAGTGCTAGAGATTGGGGGGGCACCTACGAGCAGTACTTC.

J is TRBJ1-1 and V is TRBV4-3; D possibly corresponds to TRBD1 (5 bases). This CDR3 contains 15 residues. Per germline, CDR1 LGHNA and CDR2 YSLEER. Trimming pared 5 bases from V and 3 bases from J, leaving 16 bases between. The CDR3 nucleotides read TGCGCCAGCAGCGAGGACTTCAGGGCGGACACTGAAGCTTTCTTT. Its protein product is CASSEDFRADTEAFF.

This clonotype was recorded a few times. This chain connects TRBV6-1 to TRBJ2-1; tentatively, D is TRBD2 (5 bases). The CDR3 length is 13 residues. The germline CDR1 and CDR2 sequences are MNHNS and SASEGT. V was pared by 6 bases and J by 7 bases, with 13 bases between. The chain's CDR3 is CASRRALGNEQFF. CDR3 in DNA: TGTGCCAGCAGGAGGGCACTCGGGAATGAGCAGTTCTTC.

In its sample, this clonotype was seen a few times. The chain couples TRBV20-1 to TRBJ1-1; no clear D. The length of the CDR3 is 15 residues. The germline V gene encodes CDR1 DFQATT and CDR2 SNEGSKA (reference sequence). V was trimmed by 1 base and J by 4 bases, leaving 16 bases between them. In DNA form, the CDR3 reads TGCAGTGCTAGAGGAACCTTCGATGTATTCACTGAAGCTTTCTTT. Amino acid sequence: CSARGTFDVFTEAFF.